Listed below are T cell receptor beta chains from one sample, sequenced in a study of human T cells and chemical hapten exposure. TCRdb redid the calling of the RACE reads with MiXCR, one entry per CDR3 protein. Of over 300,000 distinct CDR3 sequences in the sample, 5% to 6.5% were seen once. The sequenced sample was whole blood, obtained in connection with sensitization to the hapten diphenylcyclopropenone (DPC). All receptors come from a woman aged 45-65 years with alopecia areata. Some clones in this sample may be carry-over from other donors' samples. The CDR3 runs from the conserved cysteine through the conserved F or W. The D gene is left open where the match is weak. Size is omitted from some rows. Given values are once, few, many or a class for expanded clones.

d_call clone_size j_call v_call cdr3_nt cdr3_aa
TRBD2 NA TRBJ2-7 TRBV5-1 TGCGCCAGCGGCTTTGCGGGGGGACACGAGCAGTACTTC CASGFAGGHEQYF
TRBD2 many TRBJ2-1 TRBV12-3/TRBV12-4 TGTGCCAGCAGTTTACTAGCGGGGGGCAATGAGCAGTTCTTC CASSLLAGGNEQFF
TRBD2 NA TRBJ2-3 TRBV7-9 TGTGCCAGCAGCCCGACGACGACTAGCGGGGGTTTAACAGATACGCAGTATTTT CASSPTTTSGGLTDTQYF
TRBD2 few TRBJ2-7 TRBV4-2 TGTGCCAGCAGCCAAGATTCTAGCGGGGACTACGAGCAGTACTTC CASSQDSSGDYEQYF
NA NA TRBJ1-1 TRBV2 TGTGCCAGCAGCTCTGGGGGAGCTTTCTTT CASSSGGAFF
NA NA TRBJ1-2 TRBV7-2 TGTGCCAGCAGCTCCACCGGGACGGTCTCGCGCTACACCTTC CASSSTGTVSRYTF
NA many TRBJ1-6 TRBV13 TGTGCCAGCAGCTCCCCCTCGACGGAGACAAATTCACCCCTCCACTTT CASSSPSTETNSPLHF
TRBD2 NA TRBJ2-1 TRBV3-1 TGTGCCAGCAGCCAAGATCCCCTTCAGACTAGCGGGCTCCCCTTCATCTACAATGAGCAGTTCTTC CASSQDPLQTSGLPFIYNEQFF
NA NA TRBJ2-7 TRBV7-9 TGTGCCAGCAGCCAAACAGGGAACTACGAGCAGTACTTC CASSQTGNYEQYF
NA few TRBJ1-2 TRBV6-5 TGTGCCAGCAGTTACTCGATAAGACAGCGTGAGATAGACTATGGCTACACCTTC CASSYSIRQREIDYGYTF
TRBD1 many TRBJ2-6 TRBV29-1 TGCAGCGCACTTACGGACAGGGTATCGGCTGGGGCCAACGTCCTGACTTTC CSALTDRVSAGANVLTF
NA many TRBJ1-2 TRBV5-1 TGCGCCAGCAGCTTACCCCTGGCGGGCGACGGCTACACCTTC CASSLPLAGDGYTF
NA NA TRBJ2-2 TRBV14 TGTGCCAGCAGCCCTTTACTACAGATAAACACCGGGGAGCTGTTTTTT CASSPLLQINTGELFF
TRBD1 many TRBJ1-6 TRBV6-1 TGTGCCGGAAGGACAGGGAACGATTCACCCCTCCACTTT CAGRTGNDSPLHF
NA few TRBJ2-1 TRBV11-2 TGTGCCAGCAGCTTAATAAGAGGGGCTTACAATGAGCAGTTCTTC CASSLIRGAYNEQFF
NA few TRBJ1-4 TRBV15 TGTGCCACCAGCATACGGGCAGGCAAGAATGAAAAACTGTTTTTT CATSIRAGKNEKLFF
NA NA TRBJ1-1 TRBV7-2 TGTGCCAGCAGCTTAGATGTGGGGCCTTACACTGAAGCTTTCTTT CASSLDVGPYTEAFF
NA NA TRBJ1-5 TRBV29-1 TGCAGCGTTTATGCGGGGGCCAATCAGCCCCAGCATTTT CSVYAGANQPQHF
NA many TRBJ2-2 TRBV3-1 TGTGCCAGCAGGACGAACACCGGGGAGCTGTTTTTT CASRTNTGELFF
NA many TRBJ2-3 TRBV20-1 TGCAGTGCTAGTCGGGGTCGGGCGGGCACAGATACGCAGTATTTT CSASRGRAGTDTQYF
NA few TRBJ2-2 TRBV20-1 TGCAGTGCTAGAGATAGAAGGGTCAGGGGAAACACCGGGGAGCTGTTTTTT CSARDRRVRGNTGELFF
TRBD1 many TRBJ1-2 TRBV29-1 TGCAGCGTTGAAGATTCGACAGGGGCCGACTATGGCTACACCTTC CSVEDSTGADYGYTF
NA many TRBJ2-3 TRBV27 TGTGCCAGCCGCGTGGGGGTGGGCACAGATACGCAGTATTTT CASRVGVGTDTQYF
NA NA TRBJ1-1 TRBV2 TGTGCCAGCAGTGTTCGCCCGTTGAACACTGAAGCTTTCTTT CASSVRPLNTEAFF
TRBD2 many TRBJ2-3 TRBV11-3 TGTGCCAGCAGTCGAACCGGGACTATGGGGACAGATACGCAGTATTTT CASSRTGTMGTDTQYF
TRBD2 many TRBJ2-5 TRBV7-8 TGTGCCAGCAGCTTGCCGGGGAGGGGTCAAGAGACCCAGTACTTC CASSLPGRGQETQYF
NA many TRBJ2-1 TRBV2 TGTGCCAGCAGGGGGACGGCGGGGAATGAGCAGTTCTTC CASRGTAGNEQFF
NA many TRBJ2-1 TRBV25-1 TGTGCCAGCAGTACGGGACGCCGAGGGAACAATGAGCAGTTCTTC CASSTGRRGNNEQFF
NA many TRBJ2-7 TRBV13 TGTGCCAGCAGCTTAGAGGGTCGACACGACGAGCAGTACTTC CASSLEGRHDEQYF
NA few TRBJ1-5 TRBV6-1 TGTGCCAGCAGCCCCTCCATCCCGGGAAGCAATCAGCCCCAGCATTTT CASSPSIPGSNQPQHF
NA many TRBJ2-3 TRBV7-8 TGTGCCAGCAGCTTAGTCGGAGCGGTCACAGATACGCAGTATTTT CASSLVGAVTDTQYF
NA many TRBJ2-2 TRBV29-1 TGCAGCGTTGCGATGGCCGGGGAGCTGTTTTTT CSVAMAGELFF
NA many TRBJ1-4 TRBV5-1 TGCGCCAGCAGCTTGAATGAAAAACTGTTTTTT CASSLNEKLFF
NA few TRBJ1-6 TRBV6-6 TGTGCCAGCAGCCGATCCAGGGAGATAGGTTCACCCCTCCACTTT CASSRSREIGSPLHF
NA NA TRBJ2-2 TRBV3-1 TGTGCCAGCAGCCTCCCCCGACTAGCGAACACCGGGGAGCTGTTTTTT CASSLPRLANTGELFF
NA many TRBJ1-1 TRBV15 TGTGCCACCAGCAGAGGATTCCCCAGGGGTAATGAAGCTTTCTTT CATSRGFPRGNEAFF
NA few TRBJ1-1 TRBV14 TGTGCCAGCAGCCAAGATGAAGAGGGCCTTCATGAAGCTTTCTTT CASSQDEEGLHEAFF
TRBD1 many TRBJ1-3 TRBV28 TGTGCCAGCAGTCTTCTGACAGGGTTTGGAAACACCATATATTTT CASSLLTGFGNTIYF